This T cell receptor (beta chain) was captured by sequencing in a study of cytomegalovirus exposure and HLA in healthy donors. Study results and limitations: In vitro testing confirmed a few CMV-associated chains as specific for CMV antigens. A list of about 160 TCR beta chains associated with cytomegalovirus was given.

TCRdb's table, derived via immunoSEQ multiplex PCR, lists solely in-frame clones and lacks some. The table has around 230,000 clones, around 87% seen once. About this clone itself: What it binds is unknown.

This CDR3 region has 14 residues. Germline-derived CDR1 and CDR2 are ENHRY and SYGVKD. V lost 8 bases to trimming and J lost 2 bases; unmatched junction nucleotides: 6. The V call is TRBV10-3, the J call TRBJ2-5; TRBD1 aligns across 9 bases. The sequenced sample consisted of PBMCs. The TCR sequence derives from a woman aged 25 to 39 in good health and CMV-seropositive. The CDR3 region is CAIGKGQGQETQYF. The CDR3 bases are TGTGCCATCGGGAAGGGACAGGGTCAAGAGACCCAGTACTTC.